A single sample is the source of the 19 T cell receptor beta chains below, sequenced in a study of graft-versus-host responses after intestinal transplantation. Sequencing used immunoSEQ multiplex PCR; TCRdb keeps in-frame clones, though not all of them. The sample carries roughly 3,000 clones, roughly 91% recorded once. Material: bone marrow, obtained roughly 54 weeks after transplant. The receptors shown here come from a human patient who received an intestinal transplant, so some T cells may come from the graft donor.

The chain couples TRBV9 to TRBJ2-3; 7 bases are shared with TRBD1. V shed 0 bases and J 7 bases; nucleotides not matched to a gene: 8. The CDR3 has 15 residues. Germline lookup yields CDR1 SGDLS and CDR2 YYNGEE. CDR3 nucleotide sequence: TGTGCCAGCAGCGTAGCGGCAGGGGGTAGTCATACGCAGTATTTT. Residues: CASSVAAGGSHTQYF.

This chain uses TRBV2 with TRBJ2-3, with 9 bases identical to TRBD2. J lost 5 bases, V lost 10 bases, and 13 bases had no gene match. Germline V gene data show CDR1 as SNHLY and CDR2 as FYNNEI. The CDR3 length is 15 residues. This CDR3 reads CATTSGGGAGDTQYF. The CDR3 bases are TGTGCCACGACTAGCGGAGGGGGGGCAGGAGATACGCAGTATTTT.

The chain joins TRBV15 to TRBJ2-1; TRBD2 matches at 13 bases. The CDR3 covers 15 residues. Per germline, CDR1 LNHNV and CDR2 YYDKDF (reference sequence). V lost 4 bases to trimming and J lost 5 bases; unmatched junction nucleotides: 2. The CDR3 nucleotides read TGTGCCACCAGCACGGGACTAGCGGGGCACAATGAGCAGTTCTTC. Amino acids: CATSTGLAGHNEQFF.

The rearrangement joins TRBV10-2 to TRBJ2-5, with a weak D call TRBD2 (6 bases). The V gene's germline CDR1 is WSHSY and CDR2 SAAADI. The CDR3 sequence is 15 residues long. V was trimmed by 10 bases and J by 3 bases, leaving 21 bases between them. The CDR3 protein is CAILLRIGRKETQYF. The CDR3 bases are TGCGCCATTCTACTCCGGATCGGGAGAAAAGAGACCCAGTACTTC.

This chain uses TRBV6-6 with TRBJ2-7; D not certain. V lost 2 bases to trimming and J lost 1 base, with 6 bases between them. In germline, CDR1 is MNHNY, CDR2 SVGAGI (reference sequence). This CDR3 is 13 amino acids long. In DNA, the CDR3 is TGTGCCAGCAGTTACGACGGGTCCTACGAGCAGTACTTC. It specifies CASSYDGSYEQYF.

The gene calls are TRBV2 and TRBJ2-5, with D unresolved. The CDR3 covers 10 residues. Looked up from germline, CDR1 is SNHLY and CDR2 is FYNNEI. The V gene lost 10 bases and the J gene lost 3 bases, with 6 bases spanning the gap. This chain's CDR3 is CATNKETQYF. In DNA, the CDR3 is TGTGCCACCAATAAAGAGACCCAGTACTTC.

This clone was found a few times. This sample also contains other DNA sequences that code for the same CDR3. The chain carries TRBV4-2 and TRBJ2-3; 10 positions match TRBD2. The trim removed 0 bases at V and 1 base at J, leaving 1 base unmatched. The CDR3 runs to 16 residues. CDR1 and CDR2 (germline): LGHNA, YNFKEQ. The CDR3 bases are TGTGCCAGCAGCCAAGATCTAGCGGGGGGCACAGATACGCAGTATTTT. Its protein product is CASSQDLAGGTDTQYF.

This clone showed up just a few times. This sequence joins TRBV6-6 and TRBJ1-4; the D gene is possibly TRBD1 (5 bases). Germline V gene sequence: CDR1 MNHNY, CDR2 SVGAGI (reference sequence). Deletions cut 6 bases from V and 7 bases from J, with 15 bases between. The CDR3 has 14 residues. The CDR3: CASRYQGVGEKLFF. The CDR3 DNA reads as TGTGCCAGCAGGTATCAGGGAGTAGGTGAAAAACTGTTTTTT.

The chain links TRBV7-2 to TRBJ1-4; D not resolved. Germline V gene lookup returns CDR1 SGHTA and CDR2 FQGNSA. V was clipped by 1 base and J by 4 bases, with 13 bases between them. CDR3 length: 16 amino acids. The CDR3 reads CASSLVSTVNNEKLFF. The CDR3 DNA follows: TGTGCCAGCAGCTTAGTATCGACGGTGAATAATGAAAAACTGTTTTTT.

This clone was seen just once. The chain employs TRBV27 and TRBJ2-1, with a weak D call TRBD2 (6 bases). The V end lost 4 bases, the J end lost 7 bases, and 8 bases lay between the germline ends. CDR1 is MNHEY and CDR2 is SMNVEV in the germline V gene (reference sequence). This CDR3 has 12 amino acids. DNA of the CDR3: TGTGCCAGCAGTTCACGGGGGAATGAGCAGTTCTTC. The encoded protein is CASSSRGNEQFF.

This clone was seen just once. The CDR3 here is CASSLTAPGGQGTSSYNSPLHF. The CDR3 region has the DNA TGTGCCAGCAGCCTTACTGCCCCCGGAGGACAGGGGACGAGCTCCTATAATTCACCCCTCCACTTT. V is TRBV28 and J is TRBJ1-6; 9 nucleotides align to TRBD1. This CDR3 region has 22 residues. The junction had 21 bases not matched to a gene; V was cut back by 6 bases and J by 0 bases. The germline CDR1 and CDR2 sequences are MDHEN and SYDVKM.

The J gene is TRBJ2-5, the V gene TRBV9; TRBD2 might be the D (5 bases). Germline CDR1 is SGDLS and CDR2 is YYNGEE. Trimming took off 2 bases at V and 3 bases at J, with 11 bases between the two ends. The CDR3 length is 14 residues. The CDR3 region has the DNA TGTGCCAGCAGCGTCAGAGGGAAGGAAGAGACCCAGTACTTC. The encoded protein is CASSVRGKEETQYF.

Here the CDR3 DNA reads TGTGCCAGCAGCACCCTCCGGGACAGGGGCTCTGGGGCCAACGTCCTGACTTTC. This translates into CASSTLRDRGSGANVLTF. The chain employs TRBV21-1 and TRBJ2-6; the D call TRBD1 from the table was never checked on the DNA. TRBV21-1 is labeled a pseudogene. CDR3 size: 18 residues.

In nucleotides, the CDR3 is TGTGCCAGCAGCTTAACGTCAGGGCTAGGCCACGAGCAGTACTTC. Its protein is CASSLTSGLGHEQYF. The rearrangement uses TRBV7-3 and TRBJ2-7; tentative D call: TRBD1 (5 bases). Germline lookup yields CDR1 SGHTA and CDR2 FQGTGA. V was clipped by 0 bases and J by 5 bases, with 14 bases between them. The CDR3 is made up of 15 amino acids.

V gene TRBV7-6 combines with J gene TRBJ2-7; 13 bases are a match to TRBD2. V lost 5 bases, J lost 11 bases, and 12 bases stayed unmatched. CDR1 and CDR2 (germline): SGHVS, FNYEAQ. The CDR3 contains 15 residues. The chain's CDR3 is CASSPLGTSGAWEYF. CDR3 bases: TGTGCCAGCAGCCCCCTCGGGACTAGCGGGGCGTGGGAGTACTTC.

The chain recombines TRBV6-1 with TRBJ1-1; D is unclear. The germline CDR1 and CDR2 sequences are MNHNS and SASEGT. The CDR3 is made up of 14 amino acids. With 8 bases removed from V and 0 bases from J, the gap between germline ends came to 13 bases. The CDR3 DNA follows: TGTGCCAGCTCTCGGGTAATATTGAACACTGAAGCTTTCTTT. It yields the protein CASSRVILNTEAFF.

The chain couples TRBV4-1 to TRBJ1-3; D gene unclear. V lost 0 bases, J lost 1 base, and 7 bases lay in between. The CDR3 runs 15 residues. The germline V gene has CDR1 MGHRA and CDR2 YSYEKL. The CDR3 sequence is CASSQDLRSGNTIYF. In nucleotides, the CDR3 is TGCGCCAGCAGCCAAGATTTACGTTCTGGAAACACCATATATTTT.

The gene calls are TRBV15 and TRBJ1-5; D is possibly TRBD1 (6 bases). Germline CDR1 and CDR2: LNHNV and YYDKDF (reference sequence). The CDR3 spans 15 residues. The germline V and J ends were trimmed by 0 bases and 9 bases, with 15 bases remaining between them. CDR3 coding DNA: TGTGCCACCAGCAGAGATACAGGGATTCTCGGGCCCCAGCATTTT. It yields the protein CATSRDTGILGPQHF.

The chain joins TRBV5-6 to TRBJ1-5; a weak D match, TRBD1 (6 bases). The V gene's germline CDR1 is SGHDT and CDR2 YYEEEE. The CDR3 runs to 16 residues. Trimming shortened V by 0 bases and J by 3 bases, and 13 bases separated the two germline ends. The CDR3, as DNA: TGTGCCAGCAGCTTGGCCCAAGGGGGGTACAATCAGCCCCAGCATTTT. The encoded protein is CASSLAQGGYNQPQHF.